This T cell receptor beta chain was captured by sequencing in a study of T cell clonotyping in hematopoietic cell transplantation. Time point of the sample: recipient sample about 28 days before transplant, after cytoreduction. V lost 2 bases and J lost 7, with 18 bases in between. The CDR3 spans 16 residues. Germline V lookup: CDR1 LNHDA, CDR2 SQIVND (reference sequence). Assay used: immunoSEQ multiplex PCR; TCRdb lists only in-frame clones, some missing. The table shows about 28,000 clones, with about 93% occurring only once. The receptor's source is a man aged 45 to 65 with acute myeloid leukemia. Some clones in this sample may be carry-over from other donors' samples. This specimen was peripheral blood mononuclear cells, taken before stem cell transplant. This rearrangement joins TRBV19 to TRBJ1-5, with D perhaps matching TRBD1 (6 bases). The CDR3 sequence is CASSIPWGGRRQPQHF. The CDR3 nucleotides are TGTGCCAGTAGTATACCCTGGGGGGGGCGCCGCCAGCCCCAGCATTTT.